This T cell receptor beta chain was identified in a study of blood T cell repertoires in COVID-19. Study at large: Material from acute and convalescent COVID-19 was sourced from the United States, Italy and Spain. Sample material is recorded as cDNA or gDNA derived from T cells, B-cell-depleted T cells, or PBMCs.

Original processing methods: Amplification of reference gene primers provided the estimated nucleated cell counts. Sequenced by immunoSEQ multiplex PCR; TCRdb stores in-frame clones only, minus some. V and J calls and clone size are given by that table; D and trimming were obtained from the DNA. This table has approximately 300,000 clones, around 89% appearing once. This CDR3 is built from 15 residues. Germline V lookup: CDR1 MNHEY, CDR2 SVGAGI. Losses at the gene ends were 5 bases for V and 5 bases for J; bases not matched to a gene: 10. The sequenced sample consisted of peripheral blood. The rearrangement links TRBV6-5 to TRBJ2-7; TRBD1 matches 9 bases. The origin of this receptor is a man aged 25 to 45 with acute or convalescent COVID-19. The CDR3 reads CASSPPGQGNHEQYF. CDR3 nucleotide sequence: TGTGCCAGCAGTCCACCGGGACAGGGTAACCACGAGCAGTACTTC.